These 32 T cell receptor beta chains share one sample of origin, sequenced in a study of blood T cell repertoires in COVID-19. TCRdb keeps only in-frame clones here, not all; method: immunoSEQ multiplex PCR. The table shows 350,000 to 500,000 clones, with 85% to 90% occurring only once. Specimen: peripheral blood. These receptors came from a man aged 18 to 29 with COVID-19, enrolled during active disease.

V and J are TRBV27 and TRBJ2-4; TRBD2 matches at 7 bases. The CDR3 spans 18 residues. V gave up 3 bases and J gave up 0 bases; unmatched junction bases: 11. Germline loops: CDR1 MNHEY, CDR2 SMNVEV (reference sequence). CDR3: CASSLVRGGGVAKNIQYF. Written as DNA, the CDR3 is TGTGCCAGCAGTTTGGTTCGGGGCGGGGGTGTAGCCAAAAACATTCAGTACTTC.

Turning to this clone: Other DNA sequences within the sample encode an identical CDR3. The chain recombines TRBV7-9 with TRBJ2-1; weak D call: TRBD2 (6 bases). Trimming stripped 0 bases from V and 7 bases from J, with 7 bases between. Per the germline V gene, CDR1 is SEHNR and CDR2 is FQNEAQ (reference sequence). This CDR3 contains 13 residues. DNA for the CDR3: TGTGCCAGCAGCTTAGCGGGGGGAAATGAGCAGTTCTTC. Residues: CASSLAGGNEQFF.

V gene TRBV5-5 combines with J gene TRBJ1-1, with TRBD1 as a possible D gene (5 bases). CDR3 length: 16 residues. The germline V and J ends were trimmed by 2 bases and 1 base, with 15 bases remaining between them. The V gene's germline CDR1 is SGHKS and CDR2 YYEKEE (reference sequence). CDR3 loop: CASSLREVRGNTEAFF. CDR3 DNA sequence: TGTGCCAGCAGCTTAAGGGAGGTGAGGGGGAACACTGAAGCTTTCTTT. The variable domain in full, completed from reference TRBV5-5 and TRBJ1-1, reads DAGVTQSPTHLIKTRGQQVTLRCSPISGHKSVSWYQQVLGQGPQFIFQYYEKEERGRGNFPDRFSARQFPNYSSELNVNALLLGDSALYLCASSLREVRGNTEAFFGQGTRLTVV.

This clone was observed a single time. The chain links TRBV4-2 to TRBJ1-5; a possible D gene is TRBD1 (5 bases). V lost 0 bases and J lost 4, with 7 bases in between. Germline assignment: CDR1 LGHNA and CDR2 YNFKEQ. The CDR3 is 14 residues long. The CDR3 sequence: CASSQEQDNQPQHF. The CDR3 DNA reads as TGTGCCAGCAGCCAAGAACAGGATAATCAGCCCCAGCATTTT.

The genes are TRBV5-5 and TRBJ1-4; maybe TRBD1 (5 bases). Germline CDR1 reads SGHKS; CDR2 reads YYEKEE (reference sequence). Trimming removed 4 bases from V and 1 base from J, with 11 bases in between. CDR3 length: 15 residues. The CDR3, as DNA: TGTGCCAGCAGCCAACTCGGGGGAACTAATGAAAAACTGTTTTTT. It specifies CASSQLGGTNEKLFF. The full variable domain, its missing parts supplied by reference TRBV5-5 and TRBJ1-4, is DAGVTQSPTHLIKTRGQQVTLRCSPISGHKSVSWYQQVLGQGPQFIFQYYEKEERGRGNFPDRFSARQFPNYSSELNVNALLLGDSALYLCASSQLGGTNEKLFFGSGTQLSVL.

The V and J genes are TRBV7-2 and TRBJ2-7, with unresolved D. Looked up from germline, CDR1 is SGHTA and CDR2 is FQGNSA. Trimming shortened V by 3 bases and J by 3 bases, and 6 bases separated the two germline ends. The CDR3 contains 12 residues. This chain's CDR3 is CASSLWLYEQYF. CDR3 coding DNA: TGTGCCAGCAGCTTGTGGCTCTACGAGCAGTACTTC. The full variable domain, rest sourced from reference TRBV7-2 and TRBJ2-7, is GAGVSQSPSNKVTEKGKDVELRCDPISGHTALYWYRQSLGQGLEFLIYFQGNSAPDKSGLPSDRFSAERTGGSVSTLTIQRTQQEDSAVYLCASSLWLYEQYFGPGTRLTVT.

Notes on this clone: In the same sample, other DNA sequences code for this CDR3. V and J are TRBV2 and TRBJ1-5; D not certain. The length of the CDR3 is 14 residues. Germline loops: CDR1 SNHLY, CDR2 FYNNEI. V lost 1 base and J 3 bases, leaving 7 bases between the germline ends. The CDR3 loop reads CASSEGQNNQPQHF. The CDR3 bases are TGTGCCAGCAGTGAAGGCCAGAACAATCAGCCCCAGCATTTT.

Here the CDR3 reads CASSLSAGRGTDTQYF. The CDR3 nucleotides read TGTGCCAGCAGTTTATCGGCGGGACGGGGCACAGATACGCAGTATTTT. The chain couples TRBV28 to TRBJ2-3; a weak D match, TRBD2 (6 bases). Germline values: CDR1 MDHEN, CDR2 SYDVKM. The V gene lost 1 base and the J gene lost 1 base, with 12 bases spanning the gap. The CDR3 loop spans 16 amino acids.

The rearrangement uses TRBV5-1 and TRBJ2-3; the match to TRBD2 covers 12 bases. Looked up from germline, CDR1 is SGHRS and CDR2 is YFSETQ. The ends lost 4 bases at V and 2 bases at J; junction bases unmatched: 5. The CDR3 loop spans 16 amino acids. Here the CDR3 reads CASSSRTSGVTDTQYF. CDR3 bases: TGCGCCAGCAGCAGCAGGACTAGCGGGGTCACAGATACGCAGTATTTT.

The genes are TRBV11-3 and TRBJ2-1; perhaps TRBD2 as D (5 bases). The V gene's germline CDR1 is SGHNT and CDR2 YENEEA. The length of the CDR3 is 14 residues. V was trimmed by 0 bases and J by 8 bases, leaving 11 bases between them. The CDR3 nucleotides are TGTGCCAGCAGCTTAGAAGGTCTAGCCCATGAGCAGTTCTTC. This translates into CASSLEGLAHEQFF.

The chain couples TRBV4-1 to TRBJ2-1, with 8 bases aligning to TRBD2. Germline loops: CDR1 MGHRA, CDR2 YSYEKL. V lost 6 bases, J lost 10 bases, and 5 bases stayed unmatched. The CDR3 spans 12 residues. The CDR3 is CASSRSSGEQFF. In DNA form, the CDR3 reads TGCGCCAGCAGTCGATCTAGCGGGGAGCAGTTCTTC.

The chain recombines TRBV24-1 with TRBJ1-5; no firm D call. With 4 bases removed from V and 6 bases from J, the gap between germline ends came to 12 bases. Germline V gene data show CDR1 as KGHDR and CDR2 as SFDVKD. CDR3 length equals 14 residues. This chain's CDR3 is CATSEPRGLQPQHF. In nucleotides, the CDR3 is TGTGCCACCAGTGAGCCGAGAGGGCTTCAGCCCCAGCATTTT.

This clone has just one count. The rearrangement links TRBV10-3 to TRBJ2-2; 8 bases line up with TRBD2. The CDR3 is 15 residues long. Germline loops: CDR1 ENHRY, CDR2 SYGVKD. The ends lost 5 bases at V and 6 bases at J; junction bases unmatched: 8. CDR3 sequence reads: CAISFFGGAAGELFF. CDR3 nucleotides: TGTGCCATCAGTTTCTTCGGGGGGGCTGCCGGGGAGCTGTTTTTT.

CDR3 region: CARRYRLAGGWQETQYF. The CDR3 DNA is TGTGCCAGAAGATATAGGCTAGCGGGAGGGTGGCAAGAGACCCAGTACTTC. This chain uses TRBV5-3 with TRBJ2-5; the match to TRBD2 covers 12 bases. TRBV5-3 is an open reading frame, and its role is uncertain. V gave up 5 bases and J gave up 2 bases; unmatched junction bases: 10. The CDR3 runs to 17 residues.

This chain uses TRBV24-1 with TRBJ2-1; 8 bases are shared with TRBD1. The V gene end was trimmed by 7 bases and the J gene end by 14 bases; junction bases not matched to a gene: 9. This CDR3 region has 12 residues. Germline V lookup: CDR1 KGHDR, CDR2 SFDVKD. The CDR3 DNA follows: TGTGCCACCAGCCAGGGGGCAGGGGTGAAGTTCTTC. As protein: CATSQGAGVKFF.

Regarding this clone: The sample carries other DNA sequences with the same CDR3. CDR3 nucleotides: TGTGCCAGCTCAACTACAGGGGGCAATCAGCCCCAGCATTTT. Translated, it gives CASSTTGGNQPQHF. The chain employs TRBV18 and TRBJ1-5; TRBD1 agrees at 7 bases. Germline V lookup: CDR1 KGHSH, CDR2 LQKENI. The CDR3 contains 14 residues. V dropped 5 bases and J dropped 2; count of bases not matched to a gene: 3.

The V gene is TRBV4-1, the J gene TRBJ2-1, with 12 bases matching TRBD2. Trimming at V came to 1 base and at J to 8 bases, leaving 9 bases not matched to a gene. The germline gives CDR1 MGHRA, CDR2 YSYEKL. This CDR3 is 17 amino acids long. CDR3 nucleotide sequence: TGCGCCAGCAGCCAAGGAAGCCTAGCGGGGGGGCGCGATGAGCAGTTCTTC. This codes for CASSQGSLAGGRDEQFF.

This clone appeared a single time. The V gene is TRBV5-4, the J gene TRBJ2-3, with 8 bases fitting TRBD1. Germline V gene sequence: CDR1 SGHNT, CDR2 YYREEE (reference sequence). The CDR3 covers 14 residues. Trimming at V came to 4 bases and at J to 4 bases, leaving 5 bases not matched to a gene. This chain's CDR3 is CASSLGQGPDTQYF. The CDR3 DNA reads as TGTGCCAGCAGCCTTGGACAGGGCCCAGATACGCAGTATTTT. Combining the CDR3 with reference TRBV5-4 and TRBJ2-3 gives the whole variable domain ETGVTQSPTHLIKTRGQQVTLRCSSQSGHNTVSWYQQALGQGPQFIFQYYREEENGRGNFPPRFSGLQFPNYSSELNVNALELDDSALYLCASSLGQGPDTQYFGPGTRLTVL.

The chain recombines TRBV2 with TRBJ1-1, with 8 bases matching TRBD1. The germline V gene has CDR1 SNHLY and CDR2 FYNNEI. The CDR3 consists of 16 residues. After removal of 0 bases from V and 7 bases from J, the junction contained 10 bases not matched to a gene. CDR3 in amino acids: CASSEAGGQGGIEAFF. The CDR3 DNA follows: TGTGCCAGCAGTGAAGCCGGAGGACAGGGTGGCATTGAAGCTTTCTTT.

The chain links TRBV21-1 to TRBJ2-2; TRBD1 is the table's D call and was not checked against the DNA. TRBV21-1 is a documented pseudogene. There are 19 residues in the CDR3. The CDR3 coding sequence is TGTGCCAGCAGCCCACGAATAGGCCTCAGACAGGGGCAGACCGGGGAGCTGTTTTTT. Its protein is CASSPRIGLRQGQTGELFF.

This chain joins TRBV2 and TRBJ1-4; a weak D match, TRBD1 (6 bases). CDR1 is SNHLY and CDR2 is FYNNEI in the germline V gene. The germline V and J ends were trimmed by 4 bases and 5 bases, with 11 bases remaining between them. The CDR3 has 14 residues. CDR3: CASSATGINEKLFF. The CDR3 region has the DNA TGTGCCAGCAGTGCCACAGGGATAAATGAAAAACTGTTTTTT.

The rearrangement joins TRBV12-3 or TRBV12-4 to TRBJ2-7; D perhaps matches TRBD1 (6 bases). The V end was cut by 5 bases, the J end by 5 bases, with 10 bases between. This CDR3 is 12 amino acids long. Here the CDR3 DNA reads TGTGCCAGCAGTATGGACAGACACGAGCAGTACTTC. Amino acid sequence: CASSMDRHEQYF.

J is TRBJ2-3 and V is TRBV13, with unresolved D. CDR1 and CDR2 from the germline V gene are PRHDT and FYEKMQ (reference sequence). Trimming shortened V by 5 bases and J by 2 bases, and 5 bases separated the two germline ends. The CDR3 spans 12 residues. This CDR3 is CASSLSTDTQYF. The CDR3 DNA follows: TGTGCCAGCAGCCTCTCCACAGATACGCAGTATTTT.

For this clone: Other DNA sequences from this sample encode an identical CDR3 as well. The chain joins TRBV5-1 to TRBJ2-3, with D perhaps matching TRBD2 (5 bases). This CDR3 contains 15 residues. CDR1 is SGHRS, CDR2 YFSETQ, per germline. V lost 2 bases to trimming and J lost 0 bases, with 10 bases between them. CDR3 sequence reads: CASSFSGGSTDTQYF. The DNA for the CDR3 is TGCGCCAGCAGCTTTTCTGGCGGGAGCACAGATACGCAGTATTTT.

The chain links TRBV4-2 to TRBJ2-2; TRBD2 aligns across 12 bases. Germline CDR1 reads LGHNA; CDR2 reads YNFKEQ. The CDR3 is 19 amino acids. V was pared by 0 bases and J by 5 bases, with 10 bases of the junction left unmatched. CDR3 residues: CASSQEGLAGGPGTGELFF. DNA for the CDR3: TGTGCCAGCAGCCAAGAAGGGCTAGCGGGAGGGCCGGGGACCGGGGAGCTGTTTTTT.

This rearrangement joins TRBV6-5 to TRBJ1-5; the D gene is possibly TRBD1 (5 bases). Germline V gene data show CDR1 as MNHEY and CDR2 as SVGAGI. CDR3 size: 16 residues. V was shortened by 4 bases and J by 6 bases, with 19 bases between the two germline ends. For the CDR3, the DNA is TGTGCCAGCAGTTCCTATCCCCAGGGTTTCGGTCAGCCCCAGCATTTT. Protein: CASSSYPQGFGQPQHF.

This clone was seen once. The chain uses TRBV5-4 and TRBJ2-3; 8 bases map to TRBD2. The CDR3 extends over 14 amino acids. V shed 4 bases and J 3 bases; nucleotides not matched to a gene: 4. The germline gives CDR1 SGHNT, CDR2 YYREEE (reference sequence). CDR3 DNA sequence: TGTGCCAGCAGCCATAGCGGGAAAACAGATACGCAGTATTTT. It translates to CASSHSGKTDTQYF.

The chain combines TRBV30 with TRBJ2-1, with 12 bases aligning to TRBD1. The CDR3 loop spans 17 amino acids. J was trimmed by 15 bases and V by 3 bases; bases with no gene match: 21. Germline lookup yields CDR1 GTSNPN and CDR2 SVGIG (reference sequence). The CDR3 nucleotides are TGTGCCTGGAGATCACCCGCCGGGGACAGGGGGCCTCTCAAGGGGTTCTTC. Translated, it gives CAWRSPAGDRGPLKGFF.

Of note for this clone: The same CDR3 arises from other DNA sequences in this sample as well. The CDR3 loop is CASSRTSGSPNEQFF. DNA of the CDR3: TGTGCCAGCAGCCGGACTAGCGGGAGTCCAAATGAGCAGTTCTTC. The V gene is TRBV6-5, the J gene TRBJ2-1; TRBD2 agrees at 13 bases. V was clipped by 6 bases and J by 7 bases; unmatched bases: 6. Germline lookup yields CDR1 MNHEY and CDR2 SVGAGI. The CDR3 consists of 15 residues.

The chain couples TRBV6-6 to TRBJ1-1; TRBD1 matches 7 bases. Germline trimming cut 6 bases from V and 1 base from J; bases unmatched to any gene: 2. Germline CDR1 and CDR2: MNHNY and SVGAGI (reference sequence). CDR3 length equals 13 residues. The chain's CDR3 is CASSRTGNTEAFF. The CDR3 DNA reads as TGTGCCAGCAGCCGGACAGGGAACACTGAAGCTTTCTTT.

CDR3: CASSKSGGETEAFF. CDR3 bases: TGTGCCAGCAGCAAATCAGGGGGCGAAACTGAAGCTTTCTTT. J is TRBJ1-1 and V is TRBV7-9; 8 bases map to TRBD1. With V trimmed by 5 bases and J by 5 bases, 7 bases remained unmatched. The length of the CDR3 is 14 residues. The germline V gene has CDR1 SEHNR and CDR2 FQNEAQ (reference sequence).

J is TRBJ1-2 and V is TRBV11-2, with D unresolved. The CDR3 loop spans 15 amino acids. Germline V lookup: CDR1 SGHAT, CDR2 FQNNGV. Trimming cost V 0 bases and J 4 bases, with 12 bases left between them. Written as DNA, the CDR3 is TGTGCCAGCAGCTTAGATCCCTCGGGAGCCTATGGCTACACCTTC. This codes for CASSLDPSGAYGYTF. Based on the CDR3 plus reference TRBV11-2 and TRBJ1-2, the full variable domain is EAGVAQSPRYKIIEKRQSVAFWCNPISGHATLYWYQQILGQGPKLLIQFQNNGVVDDSQLPKDRFSAERLKGVDSTLKIQPAKLEDSAVYLCASSLDPSGAYGYTFGSGTRLTVV.